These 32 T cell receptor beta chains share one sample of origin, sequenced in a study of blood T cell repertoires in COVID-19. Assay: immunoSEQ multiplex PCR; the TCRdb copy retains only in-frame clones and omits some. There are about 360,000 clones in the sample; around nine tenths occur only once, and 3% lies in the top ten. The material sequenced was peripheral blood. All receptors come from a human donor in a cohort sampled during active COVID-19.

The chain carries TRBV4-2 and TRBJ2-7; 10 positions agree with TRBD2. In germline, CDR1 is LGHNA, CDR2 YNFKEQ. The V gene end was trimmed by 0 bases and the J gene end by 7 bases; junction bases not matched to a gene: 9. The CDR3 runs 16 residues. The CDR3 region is CASSQDREAGGREQYF. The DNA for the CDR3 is TGTGCCAGCAGCCAAGATCGGGAAGCGGGGGGGCGAGAGCAGTACTTC.

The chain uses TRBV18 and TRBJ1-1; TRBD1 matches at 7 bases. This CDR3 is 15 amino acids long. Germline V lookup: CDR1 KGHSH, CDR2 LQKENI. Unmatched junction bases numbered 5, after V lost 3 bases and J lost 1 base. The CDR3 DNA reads TGTGCCAGCTCACCCTCGGGACAGAAGAACACTGAAGCTTTCTTT. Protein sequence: CASSPSGQKNTEAFF.

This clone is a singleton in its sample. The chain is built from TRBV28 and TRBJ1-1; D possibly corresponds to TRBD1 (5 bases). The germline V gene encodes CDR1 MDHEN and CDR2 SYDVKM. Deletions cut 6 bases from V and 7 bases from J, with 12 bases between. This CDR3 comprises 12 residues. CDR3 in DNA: TGTGCCAGCAGAGGTTTGGGGGGTGAAGCTTTCTTT. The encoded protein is CASRGLGGEAFF. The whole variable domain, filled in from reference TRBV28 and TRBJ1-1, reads DVKVTQSSRYLVKRTGEKVFLECVQDMDHENMFWYRQDPGLGLRLIYFSYDVKMKEKGDIPEGYSVSREKKERFSLILESASTNQTSMYLCASRGLGGEAFFGQGTRLTVV.

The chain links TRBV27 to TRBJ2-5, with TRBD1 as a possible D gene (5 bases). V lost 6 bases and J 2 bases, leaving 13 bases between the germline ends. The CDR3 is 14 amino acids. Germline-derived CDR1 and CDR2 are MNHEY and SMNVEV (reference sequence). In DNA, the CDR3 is TGTGCCAGCAGACGGCAGGGTGTTCAAGAGACCCAGTACTTC. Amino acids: CASRRQGVQETQYF.

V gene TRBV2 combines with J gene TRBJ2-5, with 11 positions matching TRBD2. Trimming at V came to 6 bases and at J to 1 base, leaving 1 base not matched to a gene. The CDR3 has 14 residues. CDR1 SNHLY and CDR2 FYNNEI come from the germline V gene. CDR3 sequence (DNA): TGTGCCAGCAGGCTAGCGGGAGGCCAAGAGACCCAGTACTTC. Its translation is CASRLAGGQETQYF.

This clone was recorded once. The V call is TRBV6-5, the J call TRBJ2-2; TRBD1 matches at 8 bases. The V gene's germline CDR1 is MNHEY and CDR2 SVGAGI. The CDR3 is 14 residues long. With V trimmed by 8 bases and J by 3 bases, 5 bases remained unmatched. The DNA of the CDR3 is TGTGCCAGCGGTTCGGACAGGGACACCGGGGAGCTGTTTTTT. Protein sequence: CASGSDRDTGELFF.

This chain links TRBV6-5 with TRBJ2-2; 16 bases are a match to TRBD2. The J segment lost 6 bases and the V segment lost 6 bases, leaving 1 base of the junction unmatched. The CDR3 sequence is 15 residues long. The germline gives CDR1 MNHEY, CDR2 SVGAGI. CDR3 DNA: TGTGCCAGCAGAGGGACTAGCGGGGGGGCCGGGGAGCTGTTTTTT. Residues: CASRGTSGGAGELFF.

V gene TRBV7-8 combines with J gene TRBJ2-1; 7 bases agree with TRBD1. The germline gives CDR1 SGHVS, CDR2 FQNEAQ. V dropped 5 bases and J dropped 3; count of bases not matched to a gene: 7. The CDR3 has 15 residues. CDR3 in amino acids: CASSLHGTVYNEQFF. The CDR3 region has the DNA TGTGCCAGCAGCCTGCACGGGACAGTCTACAATGAGCAGTTCTTC.

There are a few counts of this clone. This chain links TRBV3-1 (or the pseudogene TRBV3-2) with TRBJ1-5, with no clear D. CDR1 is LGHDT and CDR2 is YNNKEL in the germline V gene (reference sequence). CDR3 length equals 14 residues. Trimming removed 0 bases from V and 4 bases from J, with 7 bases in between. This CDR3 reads CASSQESANQPQHF. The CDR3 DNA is TGTGCCAGCAGCCAAGAGAGCGCAAATCAGCCCCAGCATTTT.

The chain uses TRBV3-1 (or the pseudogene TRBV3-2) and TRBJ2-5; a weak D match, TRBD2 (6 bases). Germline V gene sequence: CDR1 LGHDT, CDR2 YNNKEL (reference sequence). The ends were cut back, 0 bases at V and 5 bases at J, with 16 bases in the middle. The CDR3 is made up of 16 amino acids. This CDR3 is CASSQDYEGRRETQYF. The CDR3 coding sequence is TGTGCCAGCAGCCAAGATTATGAGGGGAGGAGGGAGACCCAGTACTTC.

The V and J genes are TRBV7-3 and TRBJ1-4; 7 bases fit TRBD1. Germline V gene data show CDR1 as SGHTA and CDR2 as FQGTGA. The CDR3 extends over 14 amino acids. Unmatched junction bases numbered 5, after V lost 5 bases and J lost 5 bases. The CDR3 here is CASSLDRANEKLFF. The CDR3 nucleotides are TGTGCCAGCAGCCTCGACAGGGCAAATGAAAAACTGTTTTTT.

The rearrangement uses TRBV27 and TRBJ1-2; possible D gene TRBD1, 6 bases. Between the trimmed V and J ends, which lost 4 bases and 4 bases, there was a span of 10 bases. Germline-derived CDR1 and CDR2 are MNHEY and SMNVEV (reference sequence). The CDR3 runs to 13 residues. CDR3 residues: CASSWGQAYGYTF. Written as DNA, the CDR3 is TGTGCCAGCAGTTGGGGACAAGCCTATGGCTACACCTTC.

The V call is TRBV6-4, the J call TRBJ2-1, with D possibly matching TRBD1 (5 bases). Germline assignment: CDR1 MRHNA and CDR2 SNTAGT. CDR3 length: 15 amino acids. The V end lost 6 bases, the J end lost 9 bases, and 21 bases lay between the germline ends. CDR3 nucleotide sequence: TGTGCCAGCAGCGCCCGCTTCGGCCCTCAGGGTGAGCAGTTCTTC. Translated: CASSARFGPQGEQFF.

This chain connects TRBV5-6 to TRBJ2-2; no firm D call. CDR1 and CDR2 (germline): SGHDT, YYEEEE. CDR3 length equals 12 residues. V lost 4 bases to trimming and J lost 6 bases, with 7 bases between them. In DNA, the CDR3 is TGTGCCAGCAGCCCAGGTCCCGGGGAGCTGTTTTTT. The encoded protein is CASSPGPGELFF.

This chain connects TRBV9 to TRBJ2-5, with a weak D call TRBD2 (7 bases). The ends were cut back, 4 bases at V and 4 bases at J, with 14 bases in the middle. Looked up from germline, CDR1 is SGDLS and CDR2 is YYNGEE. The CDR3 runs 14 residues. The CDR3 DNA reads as TGTGCCAGCAGCCTTTCGGGGGGCGGAGAGACCCAGTACTTC. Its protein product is CASSLSGGGETQYF. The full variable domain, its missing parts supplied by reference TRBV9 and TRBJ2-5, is DSGVTQTPKHLITATGQRVTLRCSPRSGDLSVYWYQQSLDQGLQFLIQYYNGEERAKGNILERFSAQQFPDLHSELNLSSLELGDSALYFCASSLSGGGETQYFGPGTRLLVL.

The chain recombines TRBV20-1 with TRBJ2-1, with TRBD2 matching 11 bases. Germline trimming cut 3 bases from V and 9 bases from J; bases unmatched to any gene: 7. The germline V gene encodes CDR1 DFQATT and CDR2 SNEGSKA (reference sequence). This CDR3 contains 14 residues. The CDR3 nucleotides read TGCAGTGCTAGTGTAGCGGGAGGGCCCTTTGAGCAGTTCTTC. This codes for CSASVAGGPFEQFF.

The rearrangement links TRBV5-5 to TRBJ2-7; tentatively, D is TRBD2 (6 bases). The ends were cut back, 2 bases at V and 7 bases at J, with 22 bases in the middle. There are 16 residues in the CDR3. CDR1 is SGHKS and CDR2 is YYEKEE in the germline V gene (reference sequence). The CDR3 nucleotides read TGTGCCAGCAGCTTAATTTGGGGGGTGGAATCGCGGGAGCAGTACTTC. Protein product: CASSLIWGVESREQYF.

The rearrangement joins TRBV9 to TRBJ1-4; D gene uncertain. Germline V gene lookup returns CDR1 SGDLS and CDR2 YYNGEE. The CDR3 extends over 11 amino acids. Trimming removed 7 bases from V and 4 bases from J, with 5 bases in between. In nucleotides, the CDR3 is TGTGCCAGCCACTTTAATGAAAAACTGTTTTTT. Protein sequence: CASHFNEKLFF. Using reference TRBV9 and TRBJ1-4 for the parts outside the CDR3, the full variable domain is DSGVTQTPKHLITATGQRVTLRCSPRSGDLSVYWYQQSLDQGLQFLIQYYNGEERAKGNILERFSAQQFPDLHSELNLSSLELGDSALYFCASHFNEKLFFGSGTQLSVL.

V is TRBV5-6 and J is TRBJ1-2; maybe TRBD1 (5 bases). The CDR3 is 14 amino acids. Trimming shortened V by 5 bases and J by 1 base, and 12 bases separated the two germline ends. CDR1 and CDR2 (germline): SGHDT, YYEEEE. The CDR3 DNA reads TGTGCCAGCAGTCCGACAGATAATAACTATGGCTACACCTTC. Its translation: CASSPTDNNYGYTF. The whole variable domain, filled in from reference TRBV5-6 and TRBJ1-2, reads DAGVTQSPTHLIKTRGQQVTLRCSPKSGHDTVSWYQQALGQGPQFIFQYYEEEERQRGNFPDRFSGHQFPNYSSELNVNALLLGDSALYLCASSPTDNNYGYTFGSGTRLTVV.

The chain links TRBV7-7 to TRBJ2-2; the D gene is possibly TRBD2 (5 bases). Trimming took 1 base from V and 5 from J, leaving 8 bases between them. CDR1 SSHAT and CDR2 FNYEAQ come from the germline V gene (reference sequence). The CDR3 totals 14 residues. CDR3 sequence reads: CASSLDRGTGELFF. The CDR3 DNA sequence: TGTGCCAGCAGCTTAGATCGGGGAACCGGGGAGCTGTTTTTT.

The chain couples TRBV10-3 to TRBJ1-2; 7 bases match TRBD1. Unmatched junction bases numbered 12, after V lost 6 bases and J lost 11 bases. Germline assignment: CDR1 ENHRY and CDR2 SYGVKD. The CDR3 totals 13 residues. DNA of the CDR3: TGTGCCATCAGGGCCGCGGGGACAGTTCGATACACCTTC. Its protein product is CAIRAAGTVRYTF.

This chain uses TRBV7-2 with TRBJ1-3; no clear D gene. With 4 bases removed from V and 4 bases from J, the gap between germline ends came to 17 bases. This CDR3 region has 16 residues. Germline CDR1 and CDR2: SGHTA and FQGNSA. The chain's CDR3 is CASSSGPSGAGNTIYF. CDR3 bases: TGTGCCAGCAGCTCAGGACCCTCGGGAGCCGGAAACACCATATATTTT.

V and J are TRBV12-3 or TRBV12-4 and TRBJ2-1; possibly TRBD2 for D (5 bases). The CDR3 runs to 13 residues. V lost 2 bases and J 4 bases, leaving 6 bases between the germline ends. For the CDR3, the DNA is TGTGCCAGCAGTTTACCGGGGTACAATGAGCAGTTCTTC. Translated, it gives CASSLPGYNEQFF.

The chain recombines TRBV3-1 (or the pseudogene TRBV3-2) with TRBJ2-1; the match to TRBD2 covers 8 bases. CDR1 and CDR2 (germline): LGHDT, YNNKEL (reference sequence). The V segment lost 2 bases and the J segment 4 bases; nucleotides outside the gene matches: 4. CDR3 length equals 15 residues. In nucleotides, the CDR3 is TGTGCCAGCAGCCAAACGGGGGGGGCATACAATGAGCAGTTCTTC. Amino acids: CASSQTGGAYNEQFF.

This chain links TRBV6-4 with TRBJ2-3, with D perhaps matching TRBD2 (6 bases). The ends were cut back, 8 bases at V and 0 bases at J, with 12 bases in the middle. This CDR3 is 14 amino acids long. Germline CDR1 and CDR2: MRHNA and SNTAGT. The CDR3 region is CASSPGLSTDTQYF. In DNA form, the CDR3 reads TGTGCCAGCTCGCCGGGACTCAGCACAGATACGCAGTATTTT.

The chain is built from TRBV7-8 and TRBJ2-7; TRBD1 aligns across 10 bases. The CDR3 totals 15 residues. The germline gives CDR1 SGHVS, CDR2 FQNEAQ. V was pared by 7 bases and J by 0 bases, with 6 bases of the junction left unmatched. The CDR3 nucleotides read TGTGCCAGCAAGATAGACAGGGGGCCCTCCTACGAGCAGTACTTC. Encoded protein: CASKIDRGPSYEQYF.

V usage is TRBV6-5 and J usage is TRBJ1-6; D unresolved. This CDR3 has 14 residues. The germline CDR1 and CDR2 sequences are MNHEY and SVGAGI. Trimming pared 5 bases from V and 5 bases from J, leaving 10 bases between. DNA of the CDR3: TGTGCCAGCAGTACCGGGGTGGATAATTCACCCCTCCACTTT. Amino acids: CASSTGVDNSPLHF.

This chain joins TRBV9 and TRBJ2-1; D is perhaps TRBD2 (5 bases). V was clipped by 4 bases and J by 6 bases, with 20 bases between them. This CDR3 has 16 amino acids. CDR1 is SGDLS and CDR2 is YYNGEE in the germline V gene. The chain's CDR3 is CASSPMSGHRVNEQFF. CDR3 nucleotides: TGTGCCAGCAGCCCAATGAGCGGCCATAGAGTCAATGAGCAGTTCTTC.

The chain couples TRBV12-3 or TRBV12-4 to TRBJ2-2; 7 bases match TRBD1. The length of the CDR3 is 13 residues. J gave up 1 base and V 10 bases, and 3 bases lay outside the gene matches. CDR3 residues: CAIQGLNTGELFF. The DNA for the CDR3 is TGTGCCATACAGGGGTTGAACACCGGGGAGCTGTTTTTT.

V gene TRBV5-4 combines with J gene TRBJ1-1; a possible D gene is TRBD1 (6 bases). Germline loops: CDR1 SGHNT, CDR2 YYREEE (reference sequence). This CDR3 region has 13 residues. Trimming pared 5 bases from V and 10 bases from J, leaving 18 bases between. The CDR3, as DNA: TGTGCCAGCAGATACTGGGGGGGCAGGGCAGCTTTCTTT. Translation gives CASRYWGGRAAFF.

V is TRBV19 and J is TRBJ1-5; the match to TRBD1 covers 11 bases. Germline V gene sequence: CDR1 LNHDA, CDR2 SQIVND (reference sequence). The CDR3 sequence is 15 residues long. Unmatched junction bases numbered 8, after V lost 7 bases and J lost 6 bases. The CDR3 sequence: CASNPDRGQGQPQHF. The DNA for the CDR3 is TGTGCCAGTAACCCGGACAGGGGGCAGGGTCAGCCCCAGCATTTT.

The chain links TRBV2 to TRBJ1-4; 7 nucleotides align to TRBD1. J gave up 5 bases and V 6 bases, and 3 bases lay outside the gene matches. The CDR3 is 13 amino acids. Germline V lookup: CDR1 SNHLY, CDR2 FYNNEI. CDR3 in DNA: TGTGCCAGCAGCCAGGGACAGAATGAAAAACTGTTTTTT. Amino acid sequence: CASSQGQNEKLFF.